This T cell receptor beta chain was retrieved from a study of T cell repertoires in cytomegalovirus infection. TCRdb ran MiXCR on the reads and lists one entry per CDR3 protein. The table shows approximately 490,000 distinct CDR3 sequences, with around 10% occurring only once. The CDR3 totals 13 residues. Germline V gives CDR1 MGHDK, CDR2 SYGVNS. V lost 2 bases to trimming and J lost 8 bases, with 12 bases between them. In its sample, this clonotype was seen once. Sequenced material: PBMCs. The chain links TRBV25-1 to TRBJ1-1; TRBD1 is a possible D gene (6 bases). The TCR originated in a human donor in good health (CMV status not recorded). Some clones in this sample may be carry-over from other donors' samples. The CDR3 spells CASSERQGREAFF. DNA of the CDR3: TGTGCCAGCAGTGAAAGGCAGGGGCGAGAAGCTTTCTTT.